The clone carrying this T cell receptor (beta chain) has a handful of counts. What it recognizes is unknown. This sample was included in a study of T-cell reconstitution after alpha-beta-depleted transplantation in children. Study results and limitations: Surviving recipient T cells and thymic progenitors produced the high day-60 TCRbeta diversity seen in some patients. Expanded graft clones, several hundred of them, were reportedly the source of alpha-beta T cells about two months after transplant. By one year post-transplant, T-cell counts and diversity largely arose from T cells that were newly produced.

The TCRbeta library incorporated unique molecular identifiers. TCRdb reprocessed the PCR reads via MiXCR and lists one record per CDR3 protein. This sample has 65,000 to 90,000 distinct CDR3 sequences, with approximately 10% found just once. This CDR3 region has 15 residues. Trimming shortened V by 0 bases and J by 0 bases, and 6 bases separated the two germline ends. This specimen was PBMCs, taken before TCRalphabeta/CD19-depleted stem cell transplant. This clonotype originated in a boy between 10 and 17 years old with acute myeloid leukemia, due to receive a stem cell transplant. The chain couples TRBV23-1 to TRBJ1-5, with D unresolved. TRBV23-1 is an ORF, and what it does is uncertain. The CDR3 protein is CASSQSCRSNQPQHF. The CDR3 nucleotides are TGCGCCAGCAGTCAATCGTGCCGTAGCAATCAGCCCCAGCATTTT.